Following are 28 T cell receptor beta chains from one sample sequenced in a study of blood T cell repertoires in COVID-19. Clones were sequenced by immunoSEQ multiplex PCR, and TCRdb holds only the in-frame ones, with some missing. The sample lists over 250,000 clones, approximately 85% occurring once. Material for sequencing was peripheral blood. These receptors were obtained from a woman between 65 and 79 years old with acute or convalescent COVID-19.

The gene calls are TRBV9 and TRBJ1-6; 9 bases are a match to TRBD1. V gave up 3 bases and J gave up 9 bases; unmatched junction bases: 7. Looked up from germline, CDR1 is SGDLS and CDR2 is YYNGEE. The CDR3 runs to 15 residues. The CDR3 loop reads CASSAVTGGGSPLHF. CDR3 sequence (DNA): TGTGCCAGCAGCGCAGTCACAGGGGGCGGTTCACCCCTCCACTTT.

This chain links TRBV15 with TRBJ1-1; a weak D match, TRBD1 (5 bases). Germline values: CDR1 LNHNV, CDR2 YYDKDF (reference sequence). Trimming shortened V by 0 bases and J by 1 base, and 15 bases separated the two germline ends. This CDR3 has 17 residues. The CDR3 DNA is TGTGCCACCAGCAGAGAATGGGAGGATAGGGGGAACACTGAAGCTTTCTTT. Its translation: CATSREWEDRGNTEAFF.

The chain is built from TRBV11-3 and TRBJ1-1; D ambiguous. Germline lookup yields CDR1 SGHNT and CDR2 YENEEA. Deletions cut 1 base from V and 1 base from J, with 4 bases between. The length of the CDR3 is 13 residues. The CDR3 reads CASSLGANTEAFF. The CDR3 coding sequence is TGTGCCAGCAGCTTAGGGGCGAACACTGAAGCTTTCTTT. Drawing the rest from reference TRBV11-3 and TRBJ1-1, the complete variable domain is EAGVVQSPRYKIIEKKQPVAFWCNPISGHNTLYWYLQNLGQGPELLIRYENEEAVDDSQLPKDRFSAERLKGVDSTLKIQPAELGDSAVYLCASSLGANTEAFFGQGTRLTVV.

The chain links TRBV5-1 to TRBJ2-5, with TRBD1 matching 8 bases. Looked up from germline, CDR1 is SGHRS and CDR2 is YFSETQ. The CDR3 contains 14 residues. J was trimmed by 4 bases and V by 1 base; bases with no gene match: 3. For the CDR3, the DNA is TGCGCCAGCAGCTTGCAGGGGGCGGTAGAGACCCAGTACTTC. It specifies CASSLQGAVETQYF.

The chain uses TRBV5-1 and TRBJ1-1; D remains unclear. Germline CDR1 and CDR2: SGHRS and YFSETQ. The CDR3 totals 15 residues. With 7 bases removed from V and 0 bases from J, the gap between germline ends came to 16 bases. Here the CDR3 reads CASSPLGGMNTEAFF. CDR3 DNA sequence: TGCGCCAGCTCCCCCCTTGGCGGTATGAACACTGAAGCTTTCTTT.

This chain joins TRBV5-1 and TRBJ2-6; D possibly corresponds to TRBD1 (5 bases). Germline V gene lookup returns CDR1 SGHRS and CDR2 YFSETQ. The CDR3 totals 17 residues. Between the trimmed V and J ends, which lost 3 bases and 2 bases, there was a span of 15 bases. CDR3 nucleotide sequence: TGCGCCAGCAGCTCCGGGCAGGGATCGGCTGGGGCCAACGTCCTGACTTTC. Amino acids: CASSSGQGSAGANVLTF.

V gene TRBV7-2 combines with J gene TRBJ1-2; 7 nucleotides match TRBD1. In germline, CDR1 is SGHTA, CDR2 FQGNSA. The CDR3 is made up of 13 amino acids. J gave up 8 bases and V 5 bases, and 8 bases lay outside the gene matches. The CDR3 DNA sequence: TGTGCCAGCAGCGGATACCGGGACAGCGGCTACACCTTC. Protein: CASSGYRDSGYTF.

This chain uses TRBV6-1 with TRBJ1-2; D is undetermined. V lost 2 bases to trimming and J lost 2 bases, with 9 bases between them. CDR3 length: 14 residues. CDR1 is MNHNS, CDR2 SASEGT, per germline. For the CDR3, the DNA is TGTGCCAGCAGTGAAAACAACAACAACTATGGCTACACCTTC. Amino acids: CASSENNNNYGYTF.

The CDR3 loop is CASSPGLAGGSWTGELFF. CDR3 DNA: TGTGCCAGCAGCCCAGGACTAGCGGGGGGTTCGTGGACCGGGGAGCTGTTTTTT. This chain joins TRBV11-3 and TRBJ2-2; the match to TRBD2 covers 14 bases. The CDR3 is 18 amino acids. The germline V gene has CDR1 SGHNT and CDR2 YENEEA. Unmatched junction bases numbered 10, after V lost 5 bases and J lost 5 bases.

V gene TRBV28 combines with J gene TRBJ1-3; a possible D gene is TRBD1 (6 bases). V lost 8 bases to trimming and J lost 3 bases, with 11 bases between them. CDR3 size: 13 residues. Germline CDR1 MDHEN, CDR2 SYDVKM. This CDR3 is CASHDRSGNTIYF. CDR3 nucleotides: TGTGCCAGCCACGACAGGAGTGGAAACACCATATATTTT.

V is TRBV7-8 and J is TRBJ2-3; 9 bases are a match to TRBD2. The CDR3 is 14 amino acids. Trimming cost V 4 bases and J 6 bases; bases outside gene matches: 5. The germline V gene encodes CDR1 SGHVS and CDR2 FQNEAQ. The CDR3 reads CASSSSGAGDTQYF. Written as DNA, the CDR3 is TGTGCCAGCAGCTCTAGCGGGGCTGGGGATACGCAGTATTTT.

The CDR3 nucleotides read TGTGCCAGCAGCGTAGCTCGAGGGGATACGCAGTATTTT. Translated: CASSVARGDTQYF. The gene calls are TRBV9 and TRBJ2-3; D is possibly TRBD2 (5 bases). Germline values: CDR1 SGDLS, CDR2 YYNGEE. The CDR3 is 13 amino acids. V was clipped by 0 bases and J by 6 bases, with 8 bases between them.

The CDR3, as DNA: TGTGCCAGCAGTCCCCAGGAATATCAGCCCCAGCATTTT. The encoded protein is CASSPQEYQPQHF. The rearrangement links TRBV2 to TRBJ1-5; D is unresolved. Germline V lookup: CDR1 SNHLY, CDR2 FYNNEI. This CDR3 spans 13 amino acids. V lost 5 bases and J 5 bases, leaving 10 bases between the germline ends. Filled out from reference TRBV2 and TRBJ1-5, the complete variable domain reads EPEVTQTPSHQVTQMGQEVILRCVPISNHLYFYWYRQILGQKVEFLVSFYNNEISEKSEIFDDQFSVERPDGSNFTLKIRSTKLEDSAMYFCASSPQEYQPQHFGDGTRLSIL.

This sequence joins TRBV18 and TRBJ2-1; 12 bases are shared with TRBD2. Germline assignment: CDR1 KGHSH and CDR2 LQKENI. This CDR3 has 15 amino acids. Trimming removed 5 bases from V and 4 bases from J; junction bases left unmatched: 3. CDR3 in DNA: TGTGCCAGCTCATCGACTAGCGGGGGATACAATGAGCAGTTCTTC. This encodes CASSSTSGGYNEQFF. Looking up the rest from reference TRBV18 and TRBJ2-1 gives the full variable domain: NAGVMQNPRHLVRRRGQEARLRCSPMKGHSHVYWYRQLPEEGLKFMVYLQKENIIDESGMPKERFSAEFPKEGPSILRIQQVVRGDSAAYFCASSSTSGGYNEQFFGPGTRLTVL.

The rearrangement links TRBV11-2 to TRBJ1-2; a weak D match, TRBD1 (6 bases). V was clipped by 2 bases and J by 4 bases, with 23 bases between them. This CDR3 region has 18 residues. The germline V gene encodes CDR1 SGHAT and CDR2 FQNNGV. This CDR3 is CASSLRAGQPILSYGYTF. Written as DNA, the CDR3 is TGTGCCAGCAGCTTAAGGGCCGGACAGCCCATCTTGTCCTATGGCTACACCTTC.

This rearrangement joins TRBV12-3 or TRBV12-4 to TRBJ1-1; D is uncertain. The V and J ends lost 6 bases and 1 base respectively, with 9 bases between them. This CDR3 contains 13 residues. The DNA for the CDR3 is TGTGCCAGCAGCTTTACTGCGAACACTGAAGCTTTCTTT. Encoded protein: CASSFTANTEAFF.

V usage is TRBV5-1 and J usage is TRBJ2-5; possibly TRBD1 for D (6 bases). CDR3 length: 14 amino acids. CDR1 is SGHRS, CDR2 YFSETQ, per germline. The V gene lost 4 bases and the J gene lost 3 bases, with 13 bases spanning the gap. The CDR3 DNA reads TGCGCCAGCAGCACCGGACAGACCGAAGAGACCCAGTACTTC. Amino acids: CASSTGQTEETQYF.

This clone was counted only a few times. The V gene is TRBV7-8, the J gene TRBJ2-5; a possible D gene is TRBD2 (5 bases). Trimming left V 1 base short and J 5 bases short, with 5 bases between. This CDR3 region has 12 residues. The germline V gene encodes CDR1 SGHVS and CDR2 FQNEAQ. The CDR3 is CASSLGRETQYF. CDR3 nucleotides: TGTGCCAGCAGCTTAGGGAGGGAGACCCAGTACTTC.

This chain links TRBV9 with TRBJ1-1, with 7 bases identical to TRBD1. The CDR3 loop spans 13 amino acids. J lost 8 bases, V lost 3 bases, and 7 bases had no gene match. The V gene's germline CDR1 is SGDLS and CDR2 YYNGEE. The CDR3 DNA reads as TGTGCCAGCAGCGCAAACCCGGGACAGGAAGCTTTCTTT. It yields the protein CASSANPGQEAFF.

This clone has more than one count but fewer than ten. The rearrangement joins TRBV29-1 to TRBJ1-1; 7 nucleotides align to TRBD1. This CDR3 has 14 residues. CDR1 is SQVTM, CDR2 ANQGSEA, per germline. V lost 8 bases to trimming and J lost 0 bases; unmatched junction nucleotides: 9. CDR3 sequence: CSSLTGAVNTEAFF. DNA of the CDR3: TGCAGCTCCTTAACAGGGGCTGTGAACACTGAAGCTTTCTTT.

The J gene is TRBJ1-4, the V gene TRBV7-9; D is possibly TRBD1 (6 bases). From germline, CDR1 is SEHNR and CDR2 FQNEAQ (reference sequence). This CDR3 region has 13 residues. The germline V and J ends were trimmed by 3 bases and 8 bases, with 10 bases remaining between them. The CDR3 is CASSFQGSEKLFF. The CDR3 DNA reads TGTGCCAGCAGCTTCCAGGGGAGCGAAAAACTGTTTTTT.

This sequence joins TRBV30 and TRBJ2-4; D may be TRBD2 (7 bases). Deletions cut 2 bases from V and 8 bases from J, with 13 bases between. Germline V gene sequence: CDR1 GTSNPN, CDR2 SVGIG (reference sequence). The CDR3 runs to 13 residues. In nucleotides, the CDR3 is TGTGCCTGGAGTAGGAGGGGGGGACACATTCAGTACTTC. Translated, it gives CAWSRRGGHIQYF.

This chain connects TRBV6-5 to TRBJ2-1; the D gene is possibly TRBD2 (7 bases). Germline-derived CDR1 and CDR2 are MNHEY and SVGAGI. Trimming shortened V by 2 bases and J by 4 bases, and 12 bases separated the two germline ends. This CDR3 comprises 15 residues. In DNA form, the CDR3 reads TGTGCCAGCAGTTACGGGGGGGGCGGATACAATGAGCAGTTCTTC. It codes for CASSYGGGGYNEQFF.

This chain connects TRBV28 to TRBJ1-2; 7 nucleotides match TRBD1. CDR3 length: 15 amino acids. The V and J ends lost 3 bases and 5 bases, in that order; junction bases with no gene match: 9. CDR1 MDHEN and CDR2 SYDVKM come from the germline V gene. The CDR3 bases are TGTGCCAGCAGTTTCCGGACAGGACGCAGATATGGCTACACCTTC. Translation gives CASSFRTGRRYGYTF.

J is TRBJ2-1 and V is TRBV6-6; D is unresolved. V was pared by 4 bases and J by 10 bases, with 11 bases between. The CDR3 runs to 12 residues. CDR1 and CDR2 from the germline V gene are MNHNY and SVGAGI (reference sequence). CDR3 protein: CASSSFGWEQFF. DNA for the CDR3: TGTGCCAGCAGTTCCTTCGGTTGGGAGCAGTTCTTC.

The rearrangement uses TRBV19 and TRBJ1-2; 10 bases line up with TRBD1. The CDR3 spans 20 residues. Germline V gene sequence: CDR1 LNHDA, CDR2 SQIVND (reference sequence). V shed 4 bases, J shed 2 bases, and the junction held 19 bases outside the gene matches. CDR3 in amino acids: CASSTPPDRGLSFNNYGYTF. CDR3 sequence (DNA): TGTGCCAGTAGTACGCCCCCCGACAGGGGGCTTAGTTTCAACAACTATGGCTACACCTTC.

J is TRBJ1-2 and V is TRBV3-1 (or the pseudogene TRBV3-2); D unresolved. The CDR3 spans 12 residues. Per germline, CDR1 LGHDT and CDR2 YNNKEL (reference sequence). The V end was cut by 3 bases, the J end by 2 bases, with 4 bases between. Written as DNA, the CDR3 is TGTGCCAGCAGCCATCTCAACTATGGCTACACCTTC. Amino acids: CASSHLNYGYTF.

This chain links TRBV6-5 with TRBJ2-5, with D unresolved. CDR1 is MNHEY, CDR2 SVGAGI, per germline. V was cut by 0 bases and J by 2 bases, with 7 bases left in between. CDR3 length: 14 amino acids. The CDR3 DNA reads TGTGCCAGCAGTTACTCGCCTAGACAAGAGACCCAGTACTTC. This sequence encodes CASSYSPRQETQYF.